A few counts support the clone carrying this T cell receptor (beta chain). Its specificity is not known. This sample was included in a study of regulatory T cells in long-lasting Graves disease. Study-wide points: Under persistent disease, TRBV28, TRBJ1-2 and TRBJ2-5 were used preferentially.

The germline V gene encodes CDR1 MNHNS and CDR2 SASEGT. J lost 3 bases, V lost 5 bases, and 14 bases had no gene match. This CDR3 is 19 amino acids long. According to the study, TCR beta libraries were built with iRepertoire HTBI primers and CDR3-region Arm-PCR. TCRdb redid the calling of the multiplex PCR reads with MiXCR, one entry per CDR3 protein. This sample yields 400,000 to 450,000 distinct CDR3 sequences, of which around 15% are seen a single time; roughly 10% belongs to the top ten. Time point: newly diagnosed GD, antithyroid drugs for less than 3 months. Following extraction of RNA from PBMCs, that RNA was used to make the TCR library. These data were also filed under a second study, of T cells in Graves' hyperthyroidism and ophthalmopathy.

The TCR sequence derives from a woman between 25 and 40 years old with Graves disease. The material sequenced was peripheral blood mononuclear cells (PBMCs), taken at new diagnosis, from a patient treated with antithyroid drugs. The gene calls are TRBV6-1 and TRBJ2-2, with 11 nucleotides matching TRBD2. The CDR3 is CASSLLPPGTSGDTGELFF. The CDR3 DNA follows: TGTGCCAGCAGTCTACTACCCCCAGGGACTAGCGGAGACACCGGGGAGCTGTTTTTT.